The T cell receptor beta chain described here comes from a study of STAT5B mutations in CD4+ large granular lymphocyte leukemia. The method was immunoSEQ multiplex PCR; TCRdb's version includes in-frame clones alone and lacks a portion of them. The sample lists about 4,600 clones; roughly 78% were seen once. Germline assignment: CDR1 MDHEN and CDR2 SYDVKM. Trimming cost V 2 bases and J 2 bases; bases outside gene matches: 3. This CDR3 has 14 residues. The TCR sequence derives from a man aged 70 or older with CD4+ T-cell large granular lymphocyte leukemia. This chain links TRBV28 with TRBJ2-7, with TRBD2 matching 7 bases. Sequences were obtained from PBMCs. Here the CDR3 DNA reads TGTGCCAGCAGTTTAAGCGGGGCCGCCTACGAGCAGTACTTC. It codes for CASSLSGAAYEQYF.